One sample yielded the 11 T cell receptor beta chains listed below, sequenced in a study of shared clonotypes between healthy human individuals. Method: immunoSEQ multiplex PCR; TCRdb's copy keeps in-frame clones and lacks some. In the table there are fewer than 600,000 clones, around three quarters of which are singletons. The specimen sequenced was PBMCs. All receptors come from a woman in her forties in good health. Some clones in this sample may be carry-over from other donors' samples.

In nucleotides, the CDR3 is TGTGCCACCAGCAGAGGGTCTCCCGGGACAGGGTTGTCAAAGACTGGGGCCAACGTCCTGACTTTC. It codes for CATSRGSPGTGLSKTGANVLTF. The chain recombines TRBV15 with TRBJ2-6, with 9 bases matching TRBD1. Germline V gene data show CDR1 as LNHNV and CDR2 as YYDKDF (reference sequence). After removal of 1 base from V and 2 bases from J, the junction contained 18 bases not matched to a gene. The CDR3 contains 22 residues.

Notes on this clone: A much more abundant neighbour one base away suggests this may be a read error. The sample contains more than one DNA sequence encoding this CDR3. The chain is built from TRBV4-2 and TRBJ1-1, with D perhaps matching TRBD1 (5 bases). V lost 1 base to trimming and J lost 0 bases, with 9 bases between them. The germline CDR1 and CDR2 sequences are LGHNA and YNFKEQ. The CDR3 has 15 residues. The CDR3 region has the DNA TGTGCCAGCAGCCAAGGTGACAGCTTGAACACTGAAGCTTTCTTT. This codes for CASSQGDSLNTEAFF.

The J gene is TRBJ2-7, the V gene TRBV19, with a possible D match to TRBD2 (6 bases). CDR1 and CDR2 (germline): LNHDA, SQIVND (reference sequence). The CDR3 is 14 amino acids. The germline V and J ends were trimmed by 7 bases and 3 bases, with 16 bases remaining between them. The CDR3 DNA sequence: TGTGCCAGTAAGAAGGAGTTGGGGGGCTACGAGCAGTACTTC. It yields the protein CASKKELGGYEQYF.

Here the CDR3 DNA reads TGTGCCAGCAGTAGTTGGGTTAATGAAGCTTTCTTT. Encoded protein: CASSSWVNEAFF. V gene TRBV28 combines with J gene TRBJ1-1; D remains unclear. Trimming took off 5 bases at V and 7 bases at J, with 11 bases between the two ends. The length of the CDR3 is 12 residues. The germline V gene has CDR1 MDHEN and CDR2 SYDVKM.

The V and J genes are TRBV29-1 and TRBJ1-4; 8 bases fit TRBD1. The trim removed 3 bases at V and 6 bases at J, leaving 3 bases unmatched. CDR1 and CDR2 (germline): SQVTM, ANQGSEA. This CDR3 region has 13 residues. The CDR3 protein is CSVDGQGDEKLFF. CDR3 nucleotides: TGCAGCGTTGATGGACAGGGTGATGAAAAACTGTTTTTT. The whole variable domain, remainder taken from reference TRBV29-1 and TRBJ1-4, is SAVISQKPSRDICQRGTSLTIQCQVDSQVTMMFWYRQQPGQSLTLIATANQGSEATYESGFVIDKFPISRPNLTFSTLTVSNMSPEDSSIYLCSVDGQGDEKLFFGSGTQLSVL.

The chain has TRBV5-4 and TRBJ2-7; D is possibly TRBD2 (5 bases). The CDR3 sequence is 15 residues long. The V end was cut by 5 bases, the J end by 5 bases, with 20 bases between. Per the germline V gene, CDR1 is SGHNT and CDR2 is YYREEE (reference sequence). This CDR3 is CASRRLAACGNEQYF. The CDR3 DNA is TGTGCCAGCAGACGGCTAGCAGCGTGTGGGAACGAGCAGTACTTC.

The rearrangement joins TRBV7-2 to TRBJ1-2, with D hard to call. V lost 3 bases to trimming and J lost 7 bases, with 9 bases between them. The CDR3 totals 12 residues. Germline loops: CDR1 SGHTA, CDR2 FQGNSA. The CDR3 DNA is TGTGCCAGCAGCTTTTGGGGAGCTGGCTACACCTTC. It yields the protein CASSFWGAGYTF. Using reference TRBV7-2 and TRBJ1-2 for the parts outside the CDR3, the full variable domain is GAGVSQSPSNKVTEKGKDVELRCDPISGHTALYWYRQSLGQGLEFLIYFQGNSAPDKSGLPSDRFSAERTGGSVSTLTIQRTQQEDSAVYLCASSFWGAGYTFGSGTRLTVV.

This chain connects TRBV2 to TRBJ2-3; 7 bases are a match to TRBD1. The CDR3 is 13 amino acids. V was pared by 9 bases and J by 7 bases, with 10 bases of the junction left unmatched. CDR1 and CDR2 from the germline V gene are SNHLY and FYNNEI. CDR3 residues: CASSRQGINTQYF. The CDR3 DNA sequence: TGTGCCAGTTCTCGACAGGGTATTAATACGCAGTATTTT.

The genes are TRBV25-1 and TRBJ2-7, with 8 bases aligning to TRBD1. Per the germline V gene, CDR1 is MGHDK and CDR2 is SYGVNS. V gave up 4 bases and J gave up 2 bases; unmatched junction bases: 10. This CDR3 contains 16 residues. CDR3 sequence: CASSASYGTGPYEQYF. In DNA, the CDR3 is TGTGCCAGCAGTGCAAGCTACGGGACAGGCCCCTACGAGCAGTACTTC.

With regard to this clone: This likely stems from a read error, as it lies one base from a far larger clone. The chain uses TRBV15 and TRBJ2-7; 9 bases agree with TRBD1. CDR3 length: 17 residues. CDR1 and CDR2 (germline): LNHNV, YYDKDF (reference sequence). The CDR3 loop reads CATSRDLIGQGTYEQHF. CDR3 nucleotides: TGTGCCACCAGCAGAGATCTCATCGGACAGGGGACCTACGAGCAGCACTTC. The whole variable domain, remainder taken from reference TRBV15 and TRBJ2-7, is DAMVIQNPRYQVTQFGKPVTLSCSQTLNHNVMYWYQQKSSQAPKLLFHYYDKDFNNEADTPDNFQSRRPNTSFCFLDIRSPGLGDTAMYLCATSRDLIGQGTYEQHFGPGTRLTVT.

This clone was counted between two and nine times. The gene calls are TRBV7-9 and TRBJ2-7; 8 nucleotides line up with TRBD2. Trimming removed 5 bases from V and 2 bases from J; junction bases left unmatched: 14. The CDR3 contains 17 residues. Germline CDR1 and CDR2: SEHNR and FQNEAQ (reference sequence). In nucleotides, the CDR3 is TGTGCCAGCAGCACGACAGCGCCAGCGGGAGAAACCTACGAGCAGTACTTC. It encodes CASSTTAPAGETYEQYF.